This TCR beta chain was sequenced for a study of shared clonotypes between healthy human individuals. Study-wide context: For every donor, three CD4 naive, three CD4 memory, two CD8 naive and one CD8 memory plates were used.

Deep level was the assay's run setting. Sequencing used immunoSEQ multiplex PCR; TCRdb keeps in-frame clones, though not all of them. The data show about 2.2 million clones, about 94% seen once. The V gene's germline CDR1 is SQVTM and CDR2 ANQGSEA. Deletions cut 4 bases from V and 10 bases from J, with 14 bases between. The CDR3 runs to 12 residues. The naive CD8 subset, CD45RO-negative cells positively selected for CCR7, excluded terminally differentiated effector memory CD45RA+ cells. The donor cohort consisted entirely of Caucasian adults residing in Nashville, Tennessee. The sequence derives from a man younger than 30 in good health. Some clones in this sample may be carry-over from other donors' samples. The specimen was naive CD8+ T cells from PBMCs. The chain couples TRBV29-1 to TRBJ2-1; D remains unclear. CDR3 in DNA: TGCAGCGTTGTTCACAGCCTCGCGGAGCAGTTCTTC. This encodes CSVVHSLAEQFF.